The T cell receptor (beta chain) under discussion was sequenced for a study of T cell responses to AZD1222 COVID-19 vaccine. Study conclusions and caveats: Vaccine-associated CD4 TCRs ranged over spike, dominating at 160-218 and 743-854. Receipt of two AZD1222 doses was followed by a rise in Spike-specific TCR breadth and depth. Repertoires were obtained only post-peak T cell response.

TCRdb's table, derived via immunoSEQ multiplex PCR, lists solely in-frame clones and lacks some. Among about 130,000 clones listed, approximately 88% were seen once. Regarding this clone: The antigen is undetermined.

The V gene's germline CDR1 is SEHNR and CDR2 FQNEAQ (reference sequence). Losses at the gene ends were 5 bases for V and 5 bases for J; bases not matched to a gene: 5. The CDR3 consists of 14 residues. It was second doses at about 4 or about 12 weeks that were pooled. The source was peripheral blood, collected 28 days after the second AZD1222 dose. The chain joins TRBV7-9 to TRBJ2-5; TRBD1 matches at 10 bases. This clonotype was obtained from an adult who received the AZD1222 COVID-19 vaccine. The CDR3 loop is CASSRQGARETQYF. In DNA form, the CDR3 reads TGTGCCAGCAGCCGACAGGGGGCGCGGGAGACCCAGTACTTC.